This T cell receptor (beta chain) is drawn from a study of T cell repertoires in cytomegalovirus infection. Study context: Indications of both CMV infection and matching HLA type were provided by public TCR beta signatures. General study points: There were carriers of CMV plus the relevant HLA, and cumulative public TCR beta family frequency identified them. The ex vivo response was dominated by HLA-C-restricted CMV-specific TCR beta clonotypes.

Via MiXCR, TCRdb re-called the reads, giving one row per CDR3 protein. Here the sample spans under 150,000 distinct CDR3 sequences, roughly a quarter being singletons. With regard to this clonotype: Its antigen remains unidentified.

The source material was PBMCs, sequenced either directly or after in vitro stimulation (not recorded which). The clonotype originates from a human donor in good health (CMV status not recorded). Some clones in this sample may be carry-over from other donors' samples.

The CDR3 nucleotides read TGTGCCAGCAGCCTTATGCCGGGCAATCAGCCCCAGCATTTT. Protein: CASSLMPGNQPQHF. J is TRBJ1-5 and V is TRBV3-1; D is unresolved. This CDR3 is 14 amino acids long. Germline assignment: CDR1 LGHDT and CDR2 YNNKEL (reference sequence). V was clipped by 4 bases and J by 2 bases, with 9 bases between them.